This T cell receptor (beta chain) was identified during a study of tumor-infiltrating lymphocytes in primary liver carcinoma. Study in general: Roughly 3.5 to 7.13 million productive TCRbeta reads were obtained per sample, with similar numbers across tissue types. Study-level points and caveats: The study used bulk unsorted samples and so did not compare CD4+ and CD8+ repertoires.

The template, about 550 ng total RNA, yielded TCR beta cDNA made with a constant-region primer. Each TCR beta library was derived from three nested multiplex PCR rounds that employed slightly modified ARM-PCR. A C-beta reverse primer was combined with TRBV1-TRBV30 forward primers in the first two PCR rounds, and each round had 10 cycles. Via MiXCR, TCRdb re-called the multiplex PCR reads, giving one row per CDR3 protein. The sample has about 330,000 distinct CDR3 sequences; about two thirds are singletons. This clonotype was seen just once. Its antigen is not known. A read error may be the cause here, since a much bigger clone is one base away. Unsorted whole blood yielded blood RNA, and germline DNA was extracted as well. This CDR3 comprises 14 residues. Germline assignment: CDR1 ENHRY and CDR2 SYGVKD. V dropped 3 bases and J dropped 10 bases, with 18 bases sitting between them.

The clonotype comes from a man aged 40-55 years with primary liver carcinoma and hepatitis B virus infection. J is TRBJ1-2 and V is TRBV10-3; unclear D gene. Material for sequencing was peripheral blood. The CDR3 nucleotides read TGTGCCATCAGTGAAGTTAATGGCAGCGGTGACTACACCTTC. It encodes CAISEVNGSGDYTF.